Listed below are T cell receptor beta chains from one sample, sequenced in a study of neurological immune-mediated disorders. In TCRdb, the 5' RACE reads were re-called with MiXCR into one record per CDR3 protein. Of tens of thousands of distinct CDR3 sequences in the sample, more than 3% were seen once. Sequenced material: PBMCs. These receptors all stem from a man aged 25 to 40 with multiple sclerosis. Both conserved end residues are part of each CDR3. A D gene is named only where the DNA matches it firmly. A row's size may be missing; if present it is once, few, many or a size class.

D gene,J gene,V gene,clone size,CDR3 protein,CDR3 DNA
.,TRBJ1-2,TRBV6-5,many,CASSPGSARGYGYTF,TGTGCCAGCAGCCCCGGATCGGCGAGAGGCTATGGCTACACCTTC
TRBD1,TRBJ1-4,TRBV28,many,CASSRAQGAGEKLFF,TGTGCCAGCAGTCGTGCACAGGGGGCCGGGGAAAAACTGTTTTTT
.,TRBJ1-4,TRBV12-3/TRBV12-4,many,CASSLGSPGEKLFF,TGTGCCAGCAGTTTAGGCAGCCCGGGGGAAAAACTGTTTTTT
TRBD1,TRBJ2-1,TRBV6-4,few,CASRISARGPYNEQFF,TGTGCCAGTCGAATATCTGCGAGGGGGCCCTACAATGAGCAGTTCTTC
.,TRBJ1-5,TRBV6-1,few,CASSEFGQPQHF,TGTGCCAGCAGTGAATTCGGGCAGCCCCAGCATTTT
TRBD1,TRBJ2-1,TRBV7-8,many,CASSLRRGPVEQFF,TGTGCCAGCAGCTTACGTAGGGGGCCGGTAGAGCAGTTCTTC
TRBD2,TRBJ2-3,TRBV5-1,many,CASSFSKTSGGTDTQYF,TGCGCCAGCAGCTTTTCAAAAACTAGCGGGGGCACAGATACGCAGTATTTT
.,TRBJ1-1,TRBV6-5,many,CASSYVGRGSGEAFF,TGTGCCAGCAGTTACGTCGGCAGGGGCTCGGGTGAAGCTTTCTTT
TRBD2,TRBJ2-1,TRBV20-1,many,CSASRLAGALPTSWSYNEQFF,TGCAGTGCTAGTCGACTAGCGGGAGCACTACCCACGTCATGGTCCTACAATGAGCAGTTCTTC
TRBD1,TRBJ2-7,TRBV10-1,many,CASSESWTGDEQYF,TGCGCCAGCAGTGAGTCGTGGACAGGGGACGAGCAGTACTTC
.,TRBJ2-2,TRBV12-3/TRBV12-4,few,CATDRTGELFF,TGTGCCACCGACAGGACCGGGGAGCTGTTTTTT
.,TRBJ1-5,TRBV7-9,.,CASSLGGGPNQPQHF,TGTGCCAGCAGCTTAGGTGGAGGGCCCAATCAGCCCCAGCATTTT
TRBD1,TRBJ1-1,TRBV5-1,.,CASSPGQVSLNTEAFF,TGCGCCAGCAGCCCGGGACAGGTATCGTTGAACACTGAAGCTTTCTTT
.,TRBJ1-2,TRBV11-2,many,CASSLTPIYGYTF,TGTGCCAGCAGCTTAACCCCCATTTATGGCTACACCTTC
.,TRBJ2-1,TRBV28,many,CASSLEAGEQFF,TGTGCCAGCAGTTTAGAAGCCGGTGAGCAGTTCTTC
TRBD1,TRBJ2-7,TRBV7-9,many,CASSSRQGVYEQYF,TGTGCCAGCAGCTCTCGACAGGGAGTCTACGAGCAGTACTTC
.,TRBJ2-1,TRBV3-1,many,CASSQSRIVGYNEQFF,TGTGCCAGCAGCCAATCTCGGATAGTGGGTTACAATGAGCAGTTCTTC
.,TRBJ2-7,TRBV5-5,many,CASSLQGSEQYF,TGTGCCAGCAGCTTGCAGGGGAGCGAGCAGTACTTC
.,TRBJ2-3,TRBV20-1,many,CSARLGDTQYF,TGCAGTGCTAGATTAGGAGATACGCAGTATTTT
.,TRBJ2-3,TRBV27,many,CASSPLTSYTDTQYF,TGTGCCAGCAGCCCTCTGACTAGTTACACAGATACGCAGTATTTT
.,TRBJ1-2,TRBV14,many,CASSRGDGGTSGYTF,TGTGCCAGCAGCCGAGGGGACGGAGGAACCTCGGGCTACACCTTC
TRBD2,TRBJ2-3,TRBV18,many,CASSPGGGGSTDTQYF,TGTGCCAGCTCACCTGGTGGCGGGGGAAGCACAGATACGCAGTATTTT
.,TRBJ2-5,TRBV12-3/TRBV12-4,many,CASSFDREETQYF,TGTGCCAGCAGTTTCGATAGGGAAGAGACCCAGTACTTC
.,TRBJ1-5,TRBV20-1,many,CSASGQYNQPQHF,TGCAGTGCAAGCGGACAGTACAATCAGCCCCAGCATTTT
TRBD2,TRBJ2-3,TRBV5-1,many,CASSLALSGGPGSTDTQYF,TGCGCCAGCAGCTTGGCTTTGAGCGGGGGGCCGGGAAGCACAGATACGCAGTATTTT
.,TRBJ2-3,TRBV7-8,few,CASSLAFRAGIDTQYF,TGTGCCAGCAGCTTGGCCTTCAGGGCAGGGATAGATACGCAGTATTTT
.,TRBJ2-3,TRBV20-1,many,CSASLRRGPADTQYF,TGCAGTGCTAGTCTGAGGCGGGGGCCCGCAGATACGCAGTATTTT
.,TRBJ2-1,TRBV7-3,.,CASSPAYRLAGNEQFF,TGTGCCAGCAGCCCAGCGTATAGGCTGGCAGGCAATGAGCAGTTCTTC
TRBD1,TRBJ1-2,TRBV27,many,CASSPGGDRWLYGYTF,TGTGCCAGCAGTCCAGGGGGCGATCGCTGGTTGTATGGCTACACCTTC
.,TRBJ1-1,TRBV9,few,CASSSSNTEAFF,TGTGCCAGCAGCAGTTCTAACACTGAAGCTTTCTTT
.,TRBJ2-3,TRBV29-1,many,CSVEGRGSTDTQYF,TGCAGCGTTGAAGGTCGCGGGTCGACAGATACGCAGTATTTT
.,TRBJ2-1,TRBV7-3,many,CASSLASGTGVSYNEQFF,TGTGCCAGCAGCTTAGCGTCGGGGACGGGAGTCTCCTACAATGAGCAGTTCTTC